What follows describes a single T cell receptor (beta chain). This clonotype was detected only a few times. Which antigen it targets is not known. No much larger clonotype is one base removed from it; base qualities were not supplied. The source of the sample is a study of tumor-infiltrating lymphocytes in oesophageal squamous cell carcinoma (dated by TCRdb to 2016 to 2018). V is pruned by 5 bases and J by 2 bases, leaving 12 bases of the junction without a gene match. The CDR3 holds 17 amino acids from the cysteine to the phenylalanine. The read is trimmed to its CDR3 DNA, 51 bases read in frame from base 1. CDR1 is given as SGHTA and CDR2 as FQGNSA, both from the germline V gene. The method was PCR. The listed sequencing device is Illumina HiSeq 2000. Using fastp trimming at Q25 and MiXCR clonotype assembly, TCRdb reanalyzed the public sequencing data and kept in-frame beta chains. Every distinct CDR3 protein forms one entry, paired with its most common genes and DNA. This sample gives 15,000 to 25,000 distinct CDR3 sequences in total; 35% to 50% of them show up just once. The top ten clonotypes cover over 9.5% of the sample.

In this chain, TRBV7-2 is recombined with TRBJ2-3; 8 of the junction bases match TRBD2. The material sequenced was normal esophageal tissue next to the tumor. The clonotype was recovered from a male donor with esophageal squamous cell carcinoma. The bases are TGTGCCAGCAGCAGACGTGGACTAGCAATTTCCACAGATACGCAGTATTTT. Its product reads: CASSRRGLAISTDTQYF.